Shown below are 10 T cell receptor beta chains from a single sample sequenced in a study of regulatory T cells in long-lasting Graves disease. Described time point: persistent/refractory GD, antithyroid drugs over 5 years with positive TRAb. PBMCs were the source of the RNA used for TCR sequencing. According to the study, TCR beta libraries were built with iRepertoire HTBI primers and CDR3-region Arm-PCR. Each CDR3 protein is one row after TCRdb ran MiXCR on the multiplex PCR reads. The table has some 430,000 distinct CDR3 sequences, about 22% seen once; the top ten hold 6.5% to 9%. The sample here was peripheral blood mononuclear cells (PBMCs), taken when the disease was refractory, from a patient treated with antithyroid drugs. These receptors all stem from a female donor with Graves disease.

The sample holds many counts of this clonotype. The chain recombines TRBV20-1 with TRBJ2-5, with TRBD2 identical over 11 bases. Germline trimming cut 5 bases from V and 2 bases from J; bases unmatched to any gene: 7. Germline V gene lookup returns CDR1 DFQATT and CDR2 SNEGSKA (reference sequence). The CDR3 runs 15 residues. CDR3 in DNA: TGCAGTGCTCCGGTCGGGACTAGCGGACAAGAGACCCAGTACTTC. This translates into CSAPVGTSGQETQYF.

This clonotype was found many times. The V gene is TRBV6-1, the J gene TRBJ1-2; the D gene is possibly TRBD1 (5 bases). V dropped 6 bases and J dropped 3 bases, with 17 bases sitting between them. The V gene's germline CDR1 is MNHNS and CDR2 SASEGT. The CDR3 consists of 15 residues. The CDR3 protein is CASRTGTVTDYGYTF. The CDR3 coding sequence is TGTGCCAGCAGGACCGGGACGGTAACGGACTATGGCTACACCTTC.

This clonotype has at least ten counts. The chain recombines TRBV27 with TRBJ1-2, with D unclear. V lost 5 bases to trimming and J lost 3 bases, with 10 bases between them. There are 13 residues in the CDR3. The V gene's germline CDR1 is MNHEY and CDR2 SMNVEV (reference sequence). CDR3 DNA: TGTGCCAGCAGTCCCCTTGTACACTATGGCTACACCTTC. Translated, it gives CASSPLVHYGYTF.

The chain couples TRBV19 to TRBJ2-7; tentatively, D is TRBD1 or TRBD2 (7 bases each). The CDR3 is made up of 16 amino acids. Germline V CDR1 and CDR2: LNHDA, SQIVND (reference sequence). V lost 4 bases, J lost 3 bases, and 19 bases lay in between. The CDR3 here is CASSKFGGGGLYEQYF. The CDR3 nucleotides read TGTGCCAGTAGTAAATTCGGGGGAGGGGGCCTCTACGAGCAGTACTTC.

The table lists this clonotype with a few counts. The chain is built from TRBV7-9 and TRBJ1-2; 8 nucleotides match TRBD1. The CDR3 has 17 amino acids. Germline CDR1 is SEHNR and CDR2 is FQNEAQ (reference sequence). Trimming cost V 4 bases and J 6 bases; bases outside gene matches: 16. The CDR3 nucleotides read TGTGCCAGCAGCTCTAACGACTTTCCGACAGGGGAGGATGGCTACACCTTC. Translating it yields CASSSNDFPTGEDGYTF.

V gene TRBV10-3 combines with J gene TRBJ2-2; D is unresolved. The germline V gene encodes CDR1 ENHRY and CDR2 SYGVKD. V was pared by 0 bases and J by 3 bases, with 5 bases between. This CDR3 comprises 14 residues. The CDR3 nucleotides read TGTGCCATCAGTGAGTCAGAGGACACCGGGGAGCTGTTTTTT. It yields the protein CAISESEDTGELFF.

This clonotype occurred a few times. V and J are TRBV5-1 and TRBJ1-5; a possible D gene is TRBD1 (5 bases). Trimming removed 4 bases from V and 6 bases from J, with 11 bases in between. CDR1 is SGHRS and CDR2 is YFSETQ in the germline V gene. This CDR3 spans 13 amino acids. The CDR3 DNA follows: TGCGCCAGCAGCCGGGACTATACTCAGCCCCAGCATTTT. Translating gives CASSRDYTQPQHF.

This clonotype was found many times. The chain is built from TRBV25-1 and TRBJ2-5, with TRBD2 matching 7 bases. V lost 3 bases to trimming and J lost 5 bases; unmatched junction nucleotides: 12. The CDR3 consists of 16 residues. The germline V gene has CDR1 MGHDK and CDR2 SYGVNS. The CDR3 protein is CASSDAGLGRGETQYF. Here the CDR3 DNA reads TGTGCCAGCAGTGATGCCGGACTAGGGCGGGGGGAGACCCAGTACTTC.

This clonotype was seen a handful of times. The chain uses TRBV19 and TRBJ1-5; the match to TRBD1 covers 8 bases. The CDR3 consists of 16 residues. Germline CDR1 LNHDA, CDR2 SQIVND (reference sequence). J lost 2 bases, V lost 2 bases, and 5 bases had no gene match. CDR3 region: CASSIPGQGRNQPQHF. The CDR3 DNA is TGTGCCAGTAGTATACCCGGACAGGGTCGCAATCAGCCCCAGCATTTT.

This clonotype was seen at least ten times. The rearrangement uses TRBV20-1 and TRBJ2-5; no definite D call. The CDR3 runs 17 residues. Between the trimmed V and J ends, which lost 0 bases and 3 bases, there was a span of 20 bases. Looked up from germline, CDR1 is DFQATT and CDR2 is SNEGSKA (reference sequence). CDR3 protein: CSAREGAGSGVEETQYF. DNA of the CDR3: TGCAGTGCTAGAGAAGGTGCCGGTAGTGGGGTGGAAGAGACCCAGTACTTC.